This TCR beta chain originates from a study of blood T cell repertoires in COVID-19. This CDR3 region has 16 residues. The V and J ends lost 6 bases and 0 bases, in that order; junction bases with no gene match: 9. CDR1 is SGHTA and CDR2 is FQGNSA in the germline V gene. Per the authors' pipeline: Reference gene primer amplification gave nucleated cell count estimates. Assay: immunoSEQ multiplex PCR; the TCRdb copy retains only in-frame clones and omits some. The D gene and trimming were derived from the DNA, and the V and J assignments and clone size from that table. Here the sample spans 140,000 or so clones, around 87% being singletons.

The V gene is TRBV7-2, the J gene TRBJ2-7; the match to TRBD2 covers 9 bases. This clonotype originated in a woman in her fifties or sixties with active COVID-19. The specimen was peripheral blood. The DNA of the CDR3 is TGTGCCAGCAGAAGTAATAGCGGGAGAAACTCCTACGAGCAGTACTTC. Translation gives CASRSNSGRNSYEQYF.